This TCR beta chain was sequenced in a study of blood T cell repertoires in COVID-19. Assay: immunoSEQ multiplex PCR; the TCRdb copy retains only in-frame clones and omits some. The data hold 200,000 to 300,000 clones, with about 82% observed a single time. The origin of this receptor is a woman of 80 years or more with COVID-19, enrolled during active disease. Material: peripheral blood.

The CDR3 here is CASSSRTGNQPQHF. CDR3 bases: TGTGCCAGCAGCTCAAGGACAGGAAATCAGCCCCAGCATTTT. The V call is TRBV7-2, the J call TRBJ1-5, with 7 nucleotides matching TRBD1. V lost 4 bases and J lost 4; bases outside the gene matches: 4. Germline V gene lookup returns CDR1 SGHTA and CDR2 FQGNSA. The CDR3 runs to 14 residues.